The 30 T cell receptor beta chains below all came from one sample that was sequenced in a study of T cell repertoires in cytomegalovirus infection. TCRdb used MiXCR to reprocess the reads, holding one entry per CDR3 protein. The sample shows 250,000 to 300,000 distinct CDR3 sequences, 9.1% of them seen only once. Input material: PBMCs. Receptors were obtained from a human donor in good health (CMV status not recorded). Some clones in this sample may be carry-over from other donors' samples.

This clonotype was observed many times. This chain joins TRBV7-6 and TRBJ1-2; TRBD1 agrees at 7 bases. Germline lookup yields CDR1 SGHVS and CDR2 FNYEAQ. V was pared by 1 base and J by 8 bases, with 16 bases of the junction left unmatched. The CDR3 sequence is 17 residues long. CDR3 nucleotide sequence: TGTGCCAGCAGCTTAGAACCGGCCGGACAGGCACGTCGGGGCTACACCTTC. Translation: CASSLEPAGQARRGYTF.

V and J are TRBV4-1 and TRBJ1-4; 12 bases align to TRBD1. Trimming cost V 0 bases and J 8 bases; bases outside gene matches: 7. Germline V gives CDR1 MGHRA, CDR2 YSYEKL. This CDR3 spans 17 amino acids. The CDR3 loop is CASSQEAPGTGGEKLFF. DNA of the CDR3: TGCGCCAGCAGCCAAGAGGCCCCCGGGACAGGGGGCGAAAAACTGTTTTTT.

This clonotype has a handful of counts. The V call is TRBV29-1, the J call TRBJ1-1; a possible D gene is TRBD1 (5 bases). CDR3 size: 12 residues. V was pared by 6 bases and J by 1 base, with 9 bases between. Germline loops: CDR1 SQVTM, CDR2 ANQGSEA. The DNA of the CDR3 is TGCAGCGTGGCCGGACAGAACACTGAAGCTTTCTTT. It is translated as CSVAGQNTEAFF.

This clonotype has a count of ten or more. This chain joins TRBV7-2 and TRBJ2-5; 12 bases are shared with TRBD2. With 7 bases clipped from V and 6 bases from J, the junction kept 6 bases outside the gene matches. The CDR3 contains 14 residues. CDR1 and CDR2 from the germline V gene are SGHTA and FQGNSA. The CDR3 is CASTLAGGPQTQYF. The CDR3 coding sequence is TGTGCCAGCACCCTAGCGGGGGGGCCCCAGACCCAGTACTTC.

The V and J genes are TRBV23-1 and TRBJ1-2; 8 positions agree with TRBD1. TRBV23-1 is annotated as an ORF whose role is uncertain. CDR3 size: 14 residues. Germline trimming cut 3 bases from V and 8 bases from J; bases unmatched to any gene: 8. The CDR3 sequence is CASSHIRQGRGYTF. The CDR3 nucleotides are TGCGCCAGCAGTCATATACGACAGGGGCGCGGCTACACCTTC.

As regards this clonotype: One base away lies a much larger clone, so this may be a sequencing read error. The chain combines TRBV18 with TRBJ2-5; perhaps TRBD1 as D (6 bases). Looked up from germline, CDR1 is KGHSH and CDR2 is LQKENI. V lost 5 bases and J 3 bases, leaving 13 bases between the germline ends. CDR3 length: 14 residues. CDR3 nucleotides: TGTGCCAGCTCAATCTGGACAGCGAAAGAGACCCAGTACTTC. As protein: CASSIWTAKETQYF. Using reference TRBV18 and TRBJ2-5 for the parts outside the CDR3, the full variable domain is NAGVMQNPRHLVRRRGQEARLRCSPMKGHSHVYWYRQLPEEGLKFMVYLQKENIIDESGMPKERFSAEFPKEGPSILRIQQVVRGDSAAYFCASSIWTAKETQYFGPGTRLLVL.

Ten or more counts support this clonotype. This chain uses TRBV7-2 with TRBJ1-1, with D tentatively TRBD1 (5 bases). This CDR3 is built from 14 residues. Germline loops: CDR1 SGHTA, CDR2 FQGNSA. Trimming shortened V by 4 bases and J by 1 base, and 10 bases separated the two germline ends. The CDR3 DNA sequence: TGTGCCAGCAGCTCGGGACCCGCGAACACTGAAGCTTTCTTT. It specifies CASSSGPANTEAFF. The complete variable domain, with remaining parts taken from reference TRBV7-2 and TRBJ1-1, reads GAGVSQSPSNKVTEKGKDVELRCDPISGHTALYWYRQSLGQGLEFLIYFQGNSAPDKSGLPSDRFSAERTGGSVSTLTIQRTQQEDSAVYLCASSSGPANTEAFFGQGTRLTVV.

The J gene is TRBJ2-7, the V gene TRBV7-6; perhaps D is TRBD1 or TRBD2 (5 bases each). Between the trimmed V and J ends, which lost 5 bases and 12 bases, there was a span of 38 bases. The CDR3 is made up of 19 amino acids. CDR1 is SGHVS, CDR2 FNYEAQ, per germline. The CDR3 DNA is TGTGCCAGCAGCCCCCCCCCAGGGACCGACCCTACTACCTACGTGAGTCGGTACTTC. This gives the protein CASSPPPGTDPTTYVSRYF.

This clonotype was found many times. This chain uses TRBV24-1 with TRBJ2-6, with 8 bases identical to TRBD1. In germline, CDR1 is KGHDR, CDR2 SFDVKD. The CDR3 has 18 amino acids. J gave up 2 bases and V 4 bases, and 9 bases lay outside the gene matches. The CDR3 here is CATSEPGGEKAGANVLTF. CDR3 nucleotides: TGTGCCACCAGTGAGCCAGGGGGCGAAAAGGCTGGGGCCAACGTCCTGACTTTC.

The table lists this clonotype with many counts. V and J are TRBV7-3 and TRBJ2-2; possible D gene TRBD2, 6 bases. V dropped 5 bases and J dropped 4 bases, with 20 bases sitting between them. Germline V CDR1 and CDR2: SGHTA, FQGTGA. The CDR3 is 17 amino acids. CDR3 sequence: CASSDHAGLASTGELFF. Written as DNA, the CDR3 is TGTGCCAGCAGCGATCACGCTGGGCTAGCGAGCACCGGGGAGCTGTTTTTT.

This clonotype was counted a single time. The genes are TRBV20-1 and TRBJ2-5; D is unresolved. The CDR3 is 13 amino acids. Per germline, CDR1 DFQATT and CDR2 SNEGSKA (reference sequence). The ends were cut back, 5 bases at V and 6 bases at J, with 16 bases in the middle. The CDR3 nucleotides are TGCAGTGCTGGCCCGGCCCCACGACAGACCCAGTACTTC. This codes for CSAGPAPRQTQYF.

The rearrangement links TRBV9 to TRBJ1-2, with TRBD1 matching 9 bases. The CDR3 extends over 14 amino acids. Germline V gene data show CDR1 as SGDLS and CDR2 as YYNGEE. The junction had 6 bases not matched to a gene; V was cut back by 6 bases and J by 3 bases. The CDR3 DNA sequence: TGTGCCAGCAATACCGGGACAGGGTACTATGGCTACACCTTC. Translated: CASNTGTGYYGYTF.

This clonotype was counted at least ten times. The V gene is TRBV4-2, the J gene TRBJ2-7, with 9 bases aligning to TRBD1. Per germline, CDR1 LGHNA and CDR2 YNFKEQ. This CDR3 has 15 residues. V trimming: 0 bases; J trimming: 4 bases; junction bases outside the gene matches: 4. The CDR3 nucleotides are TGTGCCAGCAGCCAAGAGGGGACAGGGAAGTACGAGCAGTACTTC. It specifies CASSQEGTGKYEQYF.

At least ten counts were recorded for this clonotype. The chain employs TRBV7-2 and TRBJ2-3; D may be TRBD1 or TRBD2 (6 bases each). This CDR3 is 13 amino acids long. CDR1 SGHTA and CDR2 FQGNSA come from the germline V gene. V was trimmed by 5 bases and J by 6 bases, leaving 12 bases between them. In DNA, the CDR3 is TGTGCCAGCAGCGACCAAGGGGGGGATACGCAGTATTTT. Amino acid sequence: CASSDQGGDTQYF.

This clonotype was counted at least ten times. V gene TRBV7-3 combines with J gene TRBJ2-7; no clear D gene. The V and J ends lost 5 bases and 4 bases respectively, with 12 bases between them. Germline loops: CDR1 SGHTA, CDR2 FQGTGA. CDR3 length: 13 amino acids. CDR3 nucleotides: TGTGCCAGCAGCAACGGCCCCACATACGAGCAGTACTTC. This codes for CASSNGPTYEQYF. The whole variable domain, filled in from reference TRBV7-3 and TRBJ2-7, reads GAGVSQTPSNKVTEKGKYVELRCDPISGHTALYWYRQSLGQGPEFLIYFQGTGAADDSGLPNDRFFAVRPEGSVSTLKIQRTERGDSAVYLCASSNGPTYEQYFGPGTRLTVT.

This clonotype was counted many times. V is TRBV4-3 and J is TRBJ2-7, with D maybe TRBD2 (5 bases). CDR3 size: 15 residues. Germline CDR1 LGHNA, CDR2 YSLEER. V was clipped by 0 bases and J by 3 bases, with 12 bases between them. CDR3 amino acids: CASSQEGRTLYEQYF. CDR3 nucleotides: TGCGCCAGCAGCCAAGAAGGACGGACTCTCTACGAGCAGTACTTC.

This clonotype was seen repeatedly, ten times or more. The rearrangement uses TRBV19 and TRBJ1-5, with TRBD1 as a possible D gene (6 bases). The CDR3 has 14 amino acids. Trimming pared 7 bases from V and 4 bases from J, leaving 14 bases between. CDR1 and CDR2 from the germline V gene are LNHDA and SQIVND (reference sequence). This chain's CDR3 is CASTYRRGNQPQHF. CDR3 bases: TGTGCCAGTACCTACCGGAGGGGGAATCAGCCCCAGCATTTT.

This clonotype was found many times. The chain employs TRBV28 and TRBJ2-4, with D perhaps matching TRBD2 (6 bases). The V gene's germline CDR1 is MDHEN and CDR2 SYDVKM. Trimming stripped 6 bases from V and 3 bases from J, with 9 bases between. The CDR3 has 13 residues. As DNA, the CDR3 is TGTGCCAGCAGCTCCGGGAGCAAAAACATTCAGTACTTC. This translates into CASSSGSKNIQYF.

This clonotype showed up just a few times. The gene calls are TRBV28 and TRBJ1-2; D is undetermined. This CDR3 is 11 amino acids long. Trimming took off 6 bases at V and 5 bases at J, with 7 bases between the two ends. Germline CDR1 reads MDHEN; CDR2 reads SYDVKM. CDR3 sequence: CASSRSYGYTF. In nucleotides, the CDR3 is TGTGCCAGCAGCCGGTCGTATGGCTACACCTTC.

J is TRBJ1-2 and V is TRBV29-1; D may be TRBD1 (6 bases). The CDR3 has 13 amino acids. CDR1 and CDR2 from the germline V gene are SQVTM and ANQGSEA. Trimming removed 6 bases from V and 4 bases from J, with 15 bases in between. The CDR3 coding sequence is TGCAGCGTCAGGGTGGGGGCATCCTATGGCTACACCTTC. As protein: CSVRVGASYGYTF. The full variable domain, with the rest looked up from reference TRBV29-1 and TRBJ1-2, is SAVISQKPSRDICQRGTSLTIQCQVDSQVTMMFWYRQQPGQSLTLIATANQGSEATYESGFVIDKFPISRPNLTFSTLTVSNMSPEDSSIYLCSVRVGASYGYTFGSGTRLTVV.

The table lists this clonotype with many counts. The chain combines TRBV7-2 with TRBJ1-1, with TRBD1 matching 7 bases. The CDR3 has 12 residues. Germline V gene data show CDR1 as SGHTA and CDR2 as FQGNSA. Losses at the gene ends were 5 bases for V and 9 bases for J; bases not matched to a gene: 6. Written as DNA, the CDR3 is TGTGCCAGCAGCCGACCGGGACAGAAAGCTTTCTTT. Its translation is CASSRPGQKAFF.

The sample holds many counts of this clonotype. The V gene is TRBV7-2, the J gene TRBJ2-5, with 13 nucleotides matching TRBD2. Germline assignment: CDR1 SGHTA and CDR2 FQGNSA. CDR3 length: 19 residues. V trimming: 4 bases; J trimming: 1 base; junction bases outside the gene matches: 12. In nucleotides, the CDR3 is TGTGCCAGCAGCTCCCTGAGGACTAGCGGGGGCCGACTCCAAGAGACCCAGTACTTC. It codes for CASSSLRTSGGRLQETQYF. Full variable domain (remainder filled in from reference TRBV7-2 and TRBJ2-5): GAGVSQSPSNKVTEKGKDVELRCDPISGHTALYWYRQSLGQGLEFLIYFQGNSAPDKSGLPSDRFSAERTGGSVSTLTIQRTQQEDSAVYLCASSSLRTSGGRLQETQYFGPGTRLLVL.

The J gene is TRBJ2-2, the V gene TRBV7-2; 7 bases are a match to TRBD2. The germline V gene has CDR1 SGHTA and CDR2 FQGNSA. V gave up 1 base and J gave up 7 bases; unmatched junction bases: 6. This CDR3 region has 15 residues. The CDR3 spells CASSLDRGVSGELFF. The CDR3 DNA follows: TGTGCCAGCAGCTTAGACCGGGGGGTTAGCGGGGAGCTGTTTTTT.

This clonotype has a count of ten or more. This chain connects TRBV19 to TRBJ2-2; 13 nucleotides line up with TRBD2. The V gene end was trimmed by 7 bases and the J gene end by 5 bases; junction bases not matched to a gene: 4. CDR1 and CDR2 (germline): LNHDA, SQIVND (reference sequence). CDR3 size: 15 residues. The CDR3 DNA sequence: TGTGCCAGTACCCGACTAGCGGGGGGTACCGGGGAGCTGTTTTTT. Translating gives CASTRLAGGTGELFF.

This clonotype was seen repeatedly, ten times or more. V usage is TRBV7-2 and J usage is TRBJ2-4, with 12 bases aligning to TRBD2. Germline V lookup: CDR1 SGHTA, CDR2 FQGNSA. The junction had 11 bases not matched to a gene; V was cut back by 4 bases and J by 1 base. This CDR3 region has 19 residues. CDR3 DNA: TGTGCCAGCAGCTCCCGACTAGCGGGAGCCTCAGGGGCCAAAAACATTCAGTACTTC. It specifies CASSSRLAGASGAKNIQYF.

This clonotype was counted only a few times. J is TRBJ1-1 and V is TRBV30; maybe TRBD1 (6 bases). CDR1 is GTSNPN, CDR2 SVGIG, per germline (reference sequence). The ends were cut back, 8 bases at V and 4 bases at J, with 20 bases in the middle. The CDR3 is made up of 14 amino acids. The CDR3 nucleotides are TGTGCCGGGATCGGACACACAGGGATCACTGAAGCTTTCTTT. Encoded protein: CAGIGHTGITEAFF.

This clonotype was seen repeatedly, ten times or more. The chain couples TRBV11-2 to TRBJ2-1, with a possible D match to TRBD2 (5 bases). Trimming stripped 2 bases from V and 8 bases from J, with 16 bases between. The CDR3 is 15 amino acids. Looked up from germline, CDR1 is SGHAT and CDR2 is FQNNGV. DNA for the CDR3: TGTGCCAGCAGCTTAACCGGGGATCATTTCGATGAGCAGTTCTTC. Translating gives CASSLTGDHFDEQFF.

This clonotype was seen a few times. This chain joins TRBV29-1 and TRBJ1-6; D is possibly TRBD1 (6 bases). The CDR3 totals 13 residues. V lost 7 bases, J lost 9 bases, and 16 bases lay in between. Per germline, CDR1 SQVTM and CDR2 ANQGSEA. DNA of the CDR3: TGCAGCGGGTCGAGGGGGGCGGGTTCACCCCTCCACTTT. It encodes CSGSRGAGSPLHF.

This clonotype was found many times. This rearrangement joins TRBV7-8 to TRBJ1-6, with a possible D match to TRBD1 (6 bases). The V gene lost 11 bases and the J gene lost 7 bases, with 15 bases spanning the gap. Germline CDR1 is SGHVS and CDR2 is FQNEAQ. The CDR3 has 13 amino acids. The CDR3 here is CASQGQTNSPLHF. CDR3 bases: TGTGCCTCTCAAGGACAGACCAATTCACCCCTCCACTTT.

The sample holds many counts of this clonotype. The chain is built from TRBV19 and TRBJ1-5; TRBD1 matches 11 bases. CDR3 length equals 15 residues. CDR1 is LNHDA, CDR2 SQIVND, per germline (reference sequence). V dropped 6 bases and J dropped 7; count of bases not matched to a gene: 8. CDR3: CASSGTGTGGQPQHF. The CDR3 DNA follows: TGTGCCAGTAGCGGAACGGGGACAGGGGGACAGCCCCAGCATTTT.